This entry lists 7 T cell receptor beta chains sequenced from one sample in a study of cytomegalovirus exposure and HLA in healthy donors. PCR amplification relied on 60 Vbeta primers (plus 13 Jbeta primers). TCRdb's table, derived via immunoSEQ multiplex PCR, lists solely in-frame clones and lacks some. The sample lists around 150,000 clones; around 90% were seen once. The material sequenced was PBMCs. The receptors derive from a woman in her 30s in good health and CMV-seronegative.

The rearrangement links TRBV7-8 to TRBJ1-2; D ambiguous. Germline lookup yields CDR1 SGHVS and CDR2 FQNEAQ. The V end was cut by 1 base, the J end by 4 bases, with 16 bases between. This CDR3 is built from 16 residues. DNA of the CDR3: TGTGCCAGCAGCTTAGTAGCCCACACGTTGAGCTATGGCTACACCTTC. Its protein product is CASSLVAHTLSYGYTF. Drawing the rest from reference TRBV7-8 and TRBJ1-2, the complete variable domain is GAGVSQSPRYKVAKRGQDVALRCDPISGHVSLFWYQQALGQGPEFLTYFQNEAQLDKSGLPSDRFFAERPEGSVSTLKIQRTQQEDSAVYLCASSLVAHTLSYGYTFGSGTRLTVV.

The chain uses TRBV29-1 and TRBJ1-1, with TRBD1 identical over 7 bases. V shed 8 bases, J shed 0 bases, and the junction held 6 bases outside the gene matches. The CDR3 is 13 residues long. CDR1 is SQVTM and CDR2 is ANQGSEA in the germline V gene. The CDR3 loop reads CSIQTGMNTEAFF. The CDR3 DNA is TGCAGCATCCAGACAGGGATGAACACTGAAGCTTTCTTT.

This clone was detected once. The sample carries other DNA sequences with the same CDR3. This chain joins TRBV12-5 and TRBJ1-1, with D possibly TRBD1 on 5 matching bases. With 6 bases removed from V and 1 base from J, the gap between germline ends came to 12 bases. The CDR3 totals 14 residues. Germline loops: CDR1 LGHNT, CDR2 FRNRAP. CDR3 sequence: CASGFGGGNTEAFF. DNA for the CDR3: TGTGCTAGTGGCTTTGGGGGAGGGAACACTGAAGCTTTCTTT.

This clone has a single count. V is TRBV27 and J is TRBJ1-1; 12 nucleotides line up with TRBD1. This CDR3 region has 17 residues. Losses at the gene ends were 5 bases for V and 0 bases for J; bases not matched to a gene: 7. CDR1 is MNHEY and CDR2 is SMNVEV in the germline V gene (reference sequence). The CDR3 DNA is TGTGCCAGCAGTGTGGGGACAGGGGGCAATATGAACACTGAAGCTTTCTTT. Protein sequence: CASSVGTGGNMNTEAFF.

The gene calls are TRBV10-2 and TRBJ2-7; the D gene is possibly TRBD2 (5 bases). In germline, CDR1 is WSHSY, CDR2 SAAADI. This CDR3 is built from 16 residues. The V and J ends lost 3 bases and 0 bases respectively, with 15 bases between them. The CDR3 coding sequence is TGCGCCAGCAGTGAAATTAGGACTCCAAGCTCCTACGAGCAGTACTTC. As protein: CASSEIRTPSSYEQYF.

The V call is TRBV28, the J call TRBJ2-7, with TRBD1 matching 12 bases. The germline V gene encodes CDR1 MDHEN and CDR2 SYDVKM. V shed 6 bases and J 5 bases; nucleotides not matched to a gene: 8. The CDR3 spans 15 residues. The CDR3 DNA follows: TGTGCCAGCAGAGGGAGGGGACAGGGGGCTAACGAGCAGTACTTC. It yields the protein CASRGRGQGANEQYF.

V gene TRBV7-8 combines with J gene TRBJ2-5, with D possibly TRBD1 on 5 matching bases. The CDR3 totals 15 residues. In germline, CDR1 is SGHVS, CDR2 FQNEAQ. V was pared by 7 bases and J by 5 bases, with 20 bases between. CDR3 coding DNA: TGTGCCAGCACCCTTCGTCAGGGTCCCCAGGAGACCCAGTACTTC. Translated, it gives CASTLRQGPQETQYF.